The rows below give T cell receptor beta chains drawn from one sample of a study of blood T cell repertoires in COVID-19. This table comes from immunoSEQ multiplex PCR, and its TCRdb copy is limited to in-frame clones, with some not included. The sample shows about 170,000 clones, approximately 79% of them seen only once. Sequencing used PBMCs or T cells enriched from blood (not recorded which). The receptor source for this set is a woman in her seventies in a cohort exposed to, infected with or recovered from COVID-19 (not recorded which). CDR3s include the opening cysteine and the closing phenylalanine or tryptophan. Fields, in order: clone size, D gene, J gene, V gene, CDR3 DNA, CDR3 protein. The D gene is left open where the match is weak. Clone size appears in some rows only: once, few, many, or a class for an expanded clone.

size: NA; D: TRBD2; J: TRBJ2-1; V: TRBV5-6; DNA: TGTGCCAGCAGCTTGGTTGGGTTTAGCGGGAGGCCCTACAATGAGCAGTTCTTC; CDR3: CASSLVGFSGRPYNEQFF
size: NA; D: TRBD2; J: TRBJ2-7; V: TRBV29-1; DNA: TGCAGCGCTACCACTAGCGGAGAGCAGTACTTC; CDR3: CSATTSGEQYF
size: NA; D: NA; J: TRBJ2-4; V: TRBV6-1; DNA: TGTGCCAGCAGTGAAGCCCCTAATTGGGCCAAAAACATTCAGTACTTC; CDR3: CASSEAPNWAKNIQYF
size: NA; D: TRBD1; J: TRBJ2-5; V: TRBV5-1; DNA: TGCGCCAGCAGCCCCGGGACAGCCCAAGAGACCCAGTACTTC; CDR3: CASSPGTAQETQYF
size: NA; D: TRBD2; J: TRBJ2-5; V: TRBV28; DNA: TGTGCCAGCAGTTCTAGCGGGAGGGCCTGGGAGACCCAGTACTTC; CDR3: CASSSSGRAWETQYF
size: NA; D: NA; J: TRBJ1-2; V: TRBV28; DNA: TGTGCCAGCAGTTCAGGGATTATCTATGGCTACACCTTC; CDR3: CASSSGIIYGYTF
size: few; D: TRBD2; J: TRBJ2-2; V: TRBV7-9; DNA: TGTGCCAGCAGCCAACGGACTAGTACCGGGGAGCTGTTTTTT; CDR3: CASSQRTSTGELFF
size: NA; D: NA; J: TRBJ2-7; V: TRBV9; DNA: TGTGCCAGCAGCAAGGGACGGGAGACAGGGTACGAGCAGTACTTC; CDR3: CASSKGRETGYEQYF
size: NA; D: TRBD1; J: TRBJ2-7; V: TRBV6-2/TRBV6-3; DNA: TGTGCCAGCAGTTACTCCTTATCCGGGACAGGGAGCTACGAGCAGTACTTC; CDR3: CASSYSLSGTGSYEQYF
size: NA; D: TRBD2; J: TRBJ2-7; V: TRBV28; DNA: TGTGCCAGCAGTAGCGGGGGAACATTGAACTTC; CDR3: CASSSGGTLNF
size: NA; D: TRBD1; J: TRBJ2-2; V: TRBV2; DNA: TGTGCCAGCAGGGATACCGGGACAGGGGAAATCGGGGAGCTGTTTTTT; CDR3: CASRDTGTGEIGELFF